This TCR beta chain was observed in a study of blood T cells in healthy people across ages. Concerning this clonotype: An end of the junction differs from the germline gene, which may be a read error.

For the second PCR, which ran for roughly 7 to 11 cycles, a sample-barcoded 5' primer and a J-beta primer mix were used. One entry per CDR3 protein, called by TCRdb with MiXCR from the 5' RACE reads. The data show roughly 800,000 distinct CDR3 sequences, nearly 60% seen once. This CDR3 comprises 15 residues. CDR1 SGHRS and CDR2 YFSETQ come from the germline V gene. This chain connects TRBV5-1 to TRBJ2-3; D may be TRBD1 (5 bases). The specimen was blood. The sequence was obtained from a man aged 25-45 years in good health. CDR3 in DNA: TGCGCCAGCACCTATGACTCGGGCTACACAGGTACGCAGTATTTT. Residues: CASTYDSGYTGTQYF.